These 4 T cell receptor beta chains share one sample of origin, sequenced in a study of early T cells in non-severe SARS-CoV-2 infection. TCRdb reprocessed the 5' RACE reads with MiXCR, giving one entry per CDR3 protein. The sample holds tens of thousands of distinct CDR3 sequences, 8% to 10% seen once. The sequencing used whole blood, collected at baseline. These receptors all stem from an adult who was a healthcare worker with PCR-confirmed SARS-CoV-2 infection or an uninfected control (not recorded which).

This clonotype was seen ten or more times. This sequence joins TRBV7-8 and TRBJ1-2; D is ambiguous. The CDR3 consists of 16 residues. Between the trimmed V and J ends, which lost 5 bases and 4 bases, there was a span of 20 bases. From germline, CDR1 is SGHVS and CDR2 FQNEAQ. The CDR3 protein is CASSQSRQYSFYGYTF. The DNA of the CDR3 is TGTGCCAGCAGCCAGTCCAGGCAATACTCGTTCTATGGCTACACCTTC.

This clonotype came up many times. The chain uses TRBV12-3 or TRBV12-4 and TRBJ1-3; D is uncertain. The CDR3 spans 13 residues. Trimming left V 6 bases short and J 0 bases short, with 6 bases between. The CDR3 DNA follows: TGTGCCAGCAGGCAAATCTCTGGAAACACCATATATTTT. Protein sequence: CASRQISGNTIYF.

In its sample, this clonotype was seen many times. The CDR3 sequence: CASSSAGTDTQYF. The CDR3 nucleotides read TGCGCCAGCAGCTCCGCGGGGACAGATACGCAGTATTTT. This chain uses TRBV5-1 with TRBJ2-3; a possible D gene is TRBD2 (6 bases). V lost 3 bases and J lost 3, with 8 bases in between. Germline V gene sequence: CDR1 SGHRS, CDR2 YFSETQ. The CDR3 extends over 13 amino acids.

This clonotype was seen a few times. CDR3 loop: CASIVGTAYNEQFF. DNA for the CDR3: TGTGCCAGCATCGTTGGGACAGCATACAATGAGCAGTTCTTC. The chain combines TRBV7-9 with TRBJ2-1, with TRBD1 identical over 7 bases. The V gene's germline CDR1 is SEHNR and CDR2 FQNEAQ (reference sequence). J was trimmed by 4 bases and V by 7 bases; bases with no gene match: 7. The CDR3 spans 14 residues. Based on the CDR3 plus reference TRBV7-9 and TRBJ2-1, the full variable domain is DTGVSQNPRHKITKRGQNVTFRCDPISEHNRLYWYRQTLGQGPEFLTYFQNEAQLEKSRLLSDRFSAERPKGSFSTLEIQRTEQGDSAMYLCASIVGTAYNEQFFGPGTRLTVL.